The following is a TCR beta chain sequence with its context. This clonotype was found many times. It has no known antigen specificity. No quality values exist for individual bases; no much larger clone is one base distant. Libraries from unsorted PBMCs were made from 2 million PBMCs kept in RNAlater at -80 degrees C until RNA extraction. The multiple sclerosis patients were enrolled in a US clinical protocol that evaluated disease progression with magnetic resonance imaging. Peripheral blood was subjected to Ficoll-Hypaque density gradient centrifugation to isolate PBMCs, which were then cryopreserved in liquid nitrogen. Trimming takes 4 bases off V and 5 bases off J; junction bases not matched to a gene: 8. Looking up the germline V gene (reference sequence) yields CDR1 SGHNT and CDR2 YYREEE. CDR3 length: 14 amino acids, cysteine to phenylalanine. The DNA shown is the 42-base CDR3, in frame from base 1.

This entry is derived from a study of neurological immune-mediated disorders (dated 2019 in TCRdb). General notes on the study: Among the roughly 34 multiple sclerosis patients, relapsing-remitting MS was present in some 31 and secondary progressive MS was present in 3. The cohort comprised approximately 67 subjects: roughly 15 HAM/TSP patients, roughly 34 multiple sclerosis patients and 20 healthy controls. The roughly 100 TCR-beta libraries covered PBMC samples along with longitudinal samples, technical triplicates, and paired sorted CD4+ and CD8+ T-cell subsets. Peripheral blood TCR-beta repertoires from patients with HTLV-I-associated myelopathy (HAM/TSP), patients with multiple sclerosis, and healthy controls were compared in the study using UMI-based sequencing. What the work shows at the level of the full study, not this receptor alone: Across subjects, expanded clones never shared an identical CDR3 amino acid sequence, which suggests that the TCR-beta repertoires in every group were private. TCR clonal expansion was highest in HAM/TSP patients and lowest in MS patients, with MS patients falling below even healthy controls. No association of the MS cluster with clinical or MRI features was observed, and the need for larger cohorts was stated by the authors. Phylogenetic analysis grouped repertoires from 18 of 34 MS patients into a cluster of related CDR3 sequences, suggesting a possible repertoire-level signature.

cDNA synthesis used template-switch 5'RACE with a primer carrying a 10-nucleotide random unique molecular identifier tagging each TCR transcript. Every sequencing run covered 15-18 subjects and yielded more than 180 million TCR-beta sequences. The RNeasy kit was used for extraction of total RNA. The KAPA Real-time Library Amplification kit was used to amplify TCR-beta VDJ regions with primers targeting the TCR constant region and the 5'RACE anchor. Sample indexes and Illumina adaptors were added in a first PCR, after which library yield was increased in a second PCR. After purification with Ampure beads, the TCR product of roughly 650 bp was size-selected on a 2% E-gel SizeSelection system. Library quality was checked on a Bioanalyzer, concentration was measured with Qubit, and libraries were quantified with the Kapa Library Quantification kit before pooling. Libraries were sequenced paired-end 2 x 150 bp on an Illumina HiSeq 2500. To increase sequence diversity, roughly 24-32% phiX was spiked into each library pool. Under the source paper's analysis protocol: The UMI-based MiGEC pipeline processed quality-filtered reads and removed over 85% of raw TCR sequences during error correction. VDJ genes were aligned to IMGT germline references, and each clonotype was defined by a unique CDR3 amino acid sequence together with V-J genes. Clonal expansion, Shannon diversity, and CDR3 relatedness (CalcPairwiseDistances, ClusterSamples) were evaluated with VDJtools, and phylogenetic trees were built with CLCbio workbench. Using coefficient-of-variation modelling across technical triplicates, the study counted a clone as expanded if it had at least 8 unique UMIs. In-frame beta chains were kept once TCRdb had trimmed the public reads at Q25 with fastp and called clones with MiXCR. Rows are unified per CDR3 protein, each entry keeping the most common DNA and genes. The V and J calls come from TCRdb's annotation, not from the publication. The sample data list about 82,000 distinct CDR3 sequences, and about 2.5% of these were observed just once. Around 1.1% of the sample belongs to the ten largest clones.

This clonotype originated in a woman in her twenties or thirties with multiple sclerosis. Material for sequencing was PBMCs. The V and J genes are TRBV5-4 and TRBJ2-7; the central 8 bases match TRBD2. Here is the DNA: TGTGCCAGCAGCCCGGGAGGGGGGCAGCACGAGCAGTACTTC. The translation is CASSPGGGQHEQYF.